This T cell receptor (beta chain) derives from a study of cytomegalovirus exposure and HLA in healthy donors. Note on this clone: Its antigen is as yet unknown.

The V end lost 1 base, the J end lost 9 bases, and 16 bases lay between the germline ends. CDR3 length: 15 amino acids. Per germline, CDR1 LGHNA and CDR2 YSLEER. General study points: Later analysis demonstrated an association between a missense DCLRE1C variant and TCR beta V- and J-gene trimming. Despite most TCR sequences being rare, some public TCRs occurred in many donors. Later on, analysis showed that most CMV-associated TCR beta chains appeared to be HLA-restricted.

60 Vbeta and 13 Jbeta primers were used in PCR. Profiling relied on immunoSEQ multiplex PCR, and the TCRdb table lists in-frame clones only, not all of them. The sample comprises 110,000 to 150,000 clones, approximately 80% of which are singletons, and under 6% rests with the top ten. This clonotype was obtained from a man aged 35 to 55 in good health and CMV-seronegative. Specimen: PBMCs. The V call is TRBV4-3, the J call TRBJ1-5, with D perhaps TRBD1 (6 bases). In nucleotides, the CDR3 is TGCGCCAGCAGCCAAGTTCTGGCAGGGGATGTGCCCCAGCATTTT. Translation: CASSQVLAGDVPQHF.